This T cell receptor (beta chain) stems from a study of OX40 agonist ivuxolimab in advanced cancers. With respect to the entire study: Ivuxolimab was an agonistic, fully human IgG2 monoclonal antibody directed against OX40 (CD134), a costimulatory receptor. The point of sequencing TCRbeta in the periphery was to test whether ivuxolimab changed TCR sequence diversity and drove clonal T-cell expansion. Patients were allowed to have had prior anti-PD-1, anti-PD-L1 or anti-CTLA-4 therapy, and around 43% of the dose-escalation patients had been treated with checkpoint inhibitors. The paper reports the monotherapy dose-escalation portion (N of about 47 patients) of the phase I ivuxolimab trial. Partial responses occurred in three dose-escalation patients, of whom one had hepatocellular carcinoma and two had cutaneous melanoma. A male proportion of approximately 83% and a mean age of about 60 years, ranging from 23 to 79, were recorded for the dose-escalation cohort. Among the 52 dose-escalation patients, around 19 had hepatocellular carcinoma, about 15 melanoma, 9 renal cell carcinoma and 9 head and neck cancer. Intravenous ivuxolimab was administered to patients every 2 weeks at six dose levels: 0.01, 0.1, 0.3, 1.5, 3 and 10 mg/kg. The research as a whole found: Low levels of normalized T-cell clonal expansion were also seen in some patients who did not respond. At doses from 0.1 to 3.0 mg/kg, clonal expansion was seen in both CD4+ and CD8+ blood T cells between baseline and week 6. On average, CD8+ T cells showed more expanded clones than CD4+ T cells after ivuxolimab. Antigen specificity was not determined for the clonally expanded peripheral T cells. Partial responders in the 0.1-3.0 mg/kg groups had among the lowest normalized peripheral clonal expansion, especially among CD8+ T cells.

Genomic DNA was extracted from sorted cells for sequencing of the TCRbeta CDR3 region. TCRbeta CDR3 regions were sequenced using the immunoSEQ Assay. Sourced from immuneACCESS, this table was stored by TCRdb with only in-frame sequences that have V and J called. A share of the clones is absent; for the studies checked, an unresolved V gene accounts for under half, and the remainder has no known explanation. The sample table contains fewer than 55,000 clones; only one count was recorded for 85% to 90% of them. The ten largest clones represent more than 1.5% of the sample. With respect to this clone: Its antigen specificity is not known. Qualities for individual bases were not recorded, and no much larger clone is one base off.

Patients with autoimmune disease history or receiving systemic immunosuppression were excluded from the trial. Peripheral blood for TCR sequencing was collected from all dose cohorts at baseline, on cycle 4 day 1, and on cycle 7 day 1. Samples came from an open-label, multicenter, first-in-human phase I dose-escalation trial of ivuxolimab. The trial enrolled adults with locally advanced or metastatic head and neck squamous cell, hepatocellular, melanoma or renal cell carcinoma. CD4+ and CD8+ T cells were sorted separately from peripheral blood before TCR sequencing. V is cut by 7 bases and J by 3 bases, and the space between the germline ends is 5 bases. The CDR3 goes from the cysteine to the phenylalanine over 10 residues. Just CDR3 DNA is preserved here, 30 bases in frame from base 1. For CDR1 and CDR2, the germline V gene lists SGHRS and YFSETQ.

The chain is encoded by TRBV5-1 joined to TRBJ2-7, with no reliable assignment of the D segment. The sequence was obtained from an adult with an advanced solid tumor such as melanoma, head and neck, liver or kidney cancer. The sample consisted of CD4+ or CD8+ T cells sorted from blood, taken in a trial of the OX40 agonist ivuxolimab. CDR3 reads: CASGDYEQYF. The DNA is as follows: TGCGCCAGCGGAGACTACGAGCAGTACTTC.